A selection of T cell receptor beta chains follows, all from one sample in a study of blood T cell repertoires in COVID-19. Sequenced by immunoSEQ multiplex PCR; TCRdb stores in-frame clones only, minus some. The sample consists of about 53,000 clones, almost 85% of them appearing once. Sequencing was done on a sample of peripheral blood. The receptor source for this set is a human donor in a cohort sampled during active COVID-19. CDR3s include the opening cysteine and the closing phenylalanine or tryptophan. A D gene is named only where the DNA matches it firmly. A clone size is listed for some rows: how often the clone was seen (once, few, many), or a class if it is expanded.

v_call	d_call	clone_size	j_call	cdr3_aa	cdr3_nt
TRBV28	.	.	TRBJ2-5	CASSSRETQYF	TGTGCCAGCAGTTCCCGGGAGACCCAGTACTTC
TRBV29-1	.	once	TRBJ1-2	CSVSQGTTGGYTF	TGCAGCGTTTCACAGGGCACAACTGGGGGCTACACCTTC
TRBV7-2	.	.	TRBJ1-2	CASSLTLLANYGYTF	TGTGCCAGCAGCTTGACACTACTAGCTAACTATGGCTACACCTTC
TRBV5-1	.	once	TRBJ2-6	CASRGDSGANVLTF	TGCGCCAGCAGAGGGGACTCTGGGGCCAACGTCCTGACTTTC
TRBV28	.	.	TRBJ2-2	CASSSYGETGELFF	TGTGCCAGCAGTTCTTACGGAGAAACCGGGGAGCTGTTTTTT
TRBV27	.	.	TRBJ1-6	CASSLRAGRGNSPLHF	TGTGCCAGCAGTTTACGCGCGGGGCGCGGAAATTCACCCCTCCACTTT
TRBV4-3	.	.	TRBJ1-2	CASSQDHFTNYGYTF	TGCGCCAGCAGCCAAGACCACTTCACTAACTATGGCTACACCTTC
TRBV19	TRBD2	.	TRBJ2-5	CASSMETGGLGRETQYF	TGTGCCAGTAGTATGGAGACCGGGGGACTAGGGAGAGAGACCCAGTACTTC
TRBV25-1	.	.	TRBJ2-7	CASSDSSYEQYF	TGTGCCAGCAGCGACAGTTCCTACGAGCAGTACTTC
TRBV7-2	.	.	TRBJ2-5	CASSNPGETQYF	TGTGCCAGCAGCAACCCCGGGGAGACCCAGTACTTC
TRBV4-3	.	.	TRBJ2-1	CASSQDHIAKSSYNEQFF	TGCGCCAGCAGCCAAGATCATATCGCGAAGAGCTCCTACAATGAGCAGTTCTTC
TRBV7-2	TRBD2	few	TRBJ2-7	CASSRRGSGSHEQYF	TGTGCCAGCAGCCGGCGGGGTAGCGGGAGCCACGAGCAGTACTTC
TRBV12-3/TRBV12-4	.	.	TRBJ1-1	CASSLSRNTEAFF	TGTGCCAGCAGTTTGTCCAGGAACACTGAAGCTTTCTTT
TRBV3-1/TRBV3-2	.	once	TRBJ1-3	CASSRNSQFSGNTIYF	TGTGCCAGCAGCCGGAACAGCCAATTCTCTGGAAACACCATATATTTT
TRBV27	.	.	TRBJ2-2	CASSLSSGYTGELFF	TGTGCCAGCAGTTTATCCTCAGGTTACACCGGGGAGCTGTTTTTT
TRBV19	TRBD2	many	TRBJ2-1	CASSKTSGGFDEQFF	TGTGCCAGTAGTAAGACTAGCGGGGGGTTCGATGAGCAGTTCTTC
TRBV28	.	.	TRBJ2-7	CASSLKVGTYEQYF	TGTGCCAGCAGTTTGAAGGTGGGCACCTACGAGCAGTACTTC
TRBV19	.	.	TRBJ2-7	CASSPRTGGWSSYEQYF	TGTGCCAGTAGCCCACGAACTGGAGGGTGGAGCTCCTACGAGCAGTACTTC
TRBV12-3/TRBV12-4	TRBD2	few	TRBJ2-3	CASDQRGTYTQYF	TGTGCCAGCGACCAGCGGGGCACGTATACGCAGTATTTT
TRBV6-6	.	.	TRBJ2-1	CASSSRDSRNEQFF	TGTGCCAGCAGTAGCCGGGACTCCCGAAATGAGCAGTTCTTC
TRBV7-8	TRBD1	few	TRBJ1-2	CASSYNDRGIYGYTF	TGTGCCAGCAGCTACAATGACAGGGGAATCTATGGCTACACCTTC
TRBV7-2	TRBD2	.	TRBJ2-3	CASSLGAGGQADTQYF	TGTGCCAGCAGCTTAGGAGCGGGGGGGCAGGCAGATACGCAGTATTTT
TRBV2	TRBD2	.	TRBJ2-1	CASSSGSGAHNEQFF	TGTGCCAGCAGTTCGGGTAGCGGGGCCCACAATGAGCAGTTCTTC
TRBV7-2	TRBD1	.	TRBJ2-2	CASSQRGTGRRFSGELFF	TGTGCCAGCAGCCAGAGAGGGACAGGGAGACGTTTCTCCGGGGAGCTGTTTTTT
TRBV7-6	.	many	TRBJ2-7	CASSFRASAEYEQYF	TGTGCCAGCAGTTTTAGGGCTAGCGCTGAATACGAGCAGTACTTC
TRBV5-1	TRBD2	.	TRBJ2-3	CASSRSSGDTDTQYF	TGCGCCAGCAGCCGATCTAGCGGGGACACAGATACGCAGTATTTT
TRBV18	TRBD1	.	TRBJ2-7	CASSTTGVPYEQYF	TGTGCCAGCTCAACGACAGGGGTTCCCTACGAGCAGTACTTC
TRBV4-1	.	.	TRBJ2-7	CASSQEPAGLAYEQYF	TGCGCCAGCAGCCAAGAACCAGCGGGCTTGGCGTACGAGCAGTACTTC
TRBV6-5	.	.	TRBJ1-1	CASNGRGVTEAFF	TGTGCCAGCAACGGCAGGGGTGTCACTGAAGCTTTCTTT
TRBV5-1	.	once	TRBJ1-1	CASSRGASKNTEAFF	TGCGCCAGCAGCCGGGGGGCCAGCAAGAACACTGAAGCTTTCTTT
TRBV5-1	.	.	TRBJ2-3	CASRYGSLGTDTQYF	TGCGCCAGCAGGTACGGGTCCCTCGGCACAGATACGCAGTATTTT
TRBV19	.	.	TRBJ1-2	CASRSPGIYGYTF	TGTGCCAGTAGGTCCCCAGGGATCTATGGCTACACCTTC
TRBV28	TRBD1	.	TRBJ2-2	CASSLTAGQGGWVARSPGELFF	TGTGCCAGCAGTTTAACAGCGGGACAGGGGGGTTGGGTCGCCAGAAGCCCCGGGGAGCTGTTTTTT
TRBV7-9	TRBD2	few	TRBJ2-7	CASSFAGEEQYF	TGTGCCAGCAGCTTCGCGGGAGAGGAGCAGTACTTC
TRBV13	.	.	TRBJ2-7	CASSAGRTYEQYF	TGTGCCAGCAGCGCTGGGAGAACCTACGAGCAGTACTTC
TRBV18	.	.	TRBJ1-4	CASSPPAATNEKLFF	TGTGCCAGCTCACCACCGGCTGCAACTAATGAAAAACTGTTTTTT
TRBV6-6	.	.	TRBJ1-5	CASSRDTGTTYSNQPQHF	TGTGCCAGCAGTCGTGATACCGGGACAACATATAGCAATCAGCCCCAGCATTTT
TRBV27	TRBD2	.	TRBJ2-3	CASSPSGGFTDTQYF	TGTGCCAGCAGTCCTAGCGGGGGATTCACAGATACGCAGTATTTT
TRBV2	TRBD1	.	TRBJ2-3	CASAGTGGTDTQYF	TGTGCCAGTGCCGGGACAGGAGGCACAGATACGCAGTATTTT
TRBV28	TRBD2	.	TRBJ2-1	CASTLTGLAGLLGEQFF	TGTGCCAGCACCCTTACCGGACTAGCGGGATTGTTGGGTGAGCAGTTCTTC
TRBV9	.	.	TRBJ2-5	CASSVVGGETQYF	TGTGCCAGCAGCGTAGTTGGAGGGGAGACCCAGTACTTC
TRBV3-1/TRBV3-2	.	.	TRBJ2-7	CASSRISGAKYEQYF	TGTGCCAGCAGCCGCATTTCTGGGGCGAAGTACGAGCAGTACTTC
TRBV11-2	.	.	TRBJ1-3	CASSSPSEFSGNTIYF	TGTGCCAGCAGCTCCCCATCGGAGTTCTCTGGAAACACCATATATTTT
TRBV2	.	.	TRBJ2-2	CATLPRLQSTGELFF	TGTGCCACCCTCCCCAGGCTGCAAAGCACCGGGGAGCTGTTTTTT
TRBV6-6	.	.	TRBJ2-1	CASSYRGNEQFF	TGTGCCAGCAGTTACAGGGGGAATGAGCAGTTCTTC
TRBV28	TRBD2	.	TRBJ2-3	CASSPYGKSGRVTDTQYF	TGTGCCAGCAGCCCGTACGGAAAAAGCGGGAGGGTCACAGATACGCAGTATTTT
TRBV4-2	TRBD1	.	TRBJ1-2	CASSQAAGRGFYGYTF	TGTGCCAGCAGCCAAGCTGCGGGCAGGGGGTTTTATGGCTACACCTTC
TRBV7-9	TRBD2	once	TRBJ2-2	CASSQMPAGVAELFF	TGTGCCAGCAGCCAAATGCCAGCGGGAGTCGCGGAGCTGTTTTTT
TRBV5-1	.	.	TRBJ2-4	CASSLKGPNIQYF	TGCGCCAGCAGCTTGAAGGGGCCAAACATTCAGTACTTC
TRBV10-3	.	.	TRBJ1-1	CAISDLRRQIEAFF	TGTGCCATCAGTGATTTAAGGCGGCAAATTGAAGCTTTCTTT
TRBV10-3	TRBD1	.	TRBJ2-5	CAISIGGPQETQYF	TGTGCCATCAGTATAGGGGGCCCCCAAGAGACCCAGTACTTC
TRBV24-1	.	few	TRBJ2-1	CATSDGDEQFF	TGTGCCACCAGTGATGGAGATGAGCAGTTCTTC
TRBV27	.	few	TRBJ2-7	CASSWRWGDEQYF	TGTGCCAGCAGTTGGAGATGGGGGGACGAGCAGTACTTC
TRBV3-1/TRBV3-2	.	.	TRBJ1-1	CASSFLRRGGGVRTEAFF	TGTGCCAGCAGCTTCCTAAGGCGAGGGGGGGGCGTCCGCACTGAAGCTTTCTTT
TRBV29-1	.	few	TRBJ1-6	CIPEFESSYNSPLHF	TGCATCCCCGAGTTTGAGAGCTCCTATAATTCACCCCTCCACTTT
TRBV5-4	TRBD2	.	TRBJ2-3	CASSPGLAGGGRTDTQYF	TGTGCCAGCAGCCCAGGACTAGCGGGAGGGGGTAGGACAGATACGCAGTATTTT
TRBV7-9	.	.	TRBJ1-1	CASSFLTRDTEAFF	TGTGCCAGCAGCTTTTTAACCCGGGACACTGAAGCTTTCTTT
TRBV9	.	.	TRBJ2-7	CASSVADGLSYEQYF	TGTGCCAGCAGCGTAGCCGACGGACTATCTTACGAGCAGTACTTC
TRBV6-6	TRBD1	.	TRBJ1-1	CASSYARDRGPAEAFF	TGTGCCAGCAGTTACGCTCGGGACAGGGGGCCCGCTGAAGCTTTCTTT
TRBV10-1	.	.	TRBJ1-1	CASSEFKGKGERTEAFF	TGCGCCAGCAGTGAGTTTAAGGGGAAAGGGGAACGCACTGAAGCTTTCTTT